These T cell receptor beta chains were read from a single sample in a study of OX40 agonist ivuxolimab in advanced cancers. Here immunoSEQ multiplex PCR was the method, and the copy in TCRdb shows in-frame clones only, minus some. The data contain about 90,000 clones, 87% of them seen just once; the ten biggest clones take up approximately 1.5%. The specimen was CD4+ or CD8+ T cells sorted from blood, collected in a trial of the OX40 agonist ivuxolimab. These receptors all stem from an adult with an advanced solid tumor such as melanoma, head and neck, liver or kidney cancer. CDR3s include the opening cysteine and the closing phenylalanine or tryptophan. A D gene is named only where the DNA matches it firmly. The listing skips clone size in some rows; elsewhere it reads once, few, many or a size class.

v_call	d_call	j_call	clone_size	cdr3_nt	cdr3_aa
TRBV7-8	TRBD2	TRBJ2-5	.	TGTGCCAGCAGCTTAGGAGCTAGCGGAGAGACCCAGTACTTC	CASSLGASGETQYF
TRBV6-1	TRBD1	TRBJ1-2	.	TGTGCCAGCAGACTTGACAGGGGCGATGGCTACACCTTC	CASRLDRGDGYTF
TRBV9	.	TRBJ1-4	.	TGTGCCAGCAGCGTACAGGGCGCGAATGAAAAACTGTTTTTT	CASSVQGANEKLFF
TRBV6-1	.	TRBJ2-1	.	TGTGCCAGCAGTGCAATAGCTTACAATGAGCAGTTCTTC	CASSAIAYNEQFF
TRBV27	.	TRBJ2-1	.	TGTGCCAGCAGTAAACAAGGGGCTAGGAATGCTGAGCAGTTCTTC	CASSKQGARNAEQFF
TRBV6-1	.	TRBJ2-7	.	TGTGCCGGCAGTCTCAGTTTATACGAGCAGTACTTC	CAGSLSLYEQYF
TRBV18	.	TRBJ2-7	.	TGTGCCAGCTCAGCCTCAGGTAGCTACGAGCAGTACTTC	CASSASGSYEQYF
TRBV5-1	TRBD1	TRBJ1-4	.	TGCGCCAGCAGCCTGGGACAGGGTAATGAAAAACTGTTTTTT	CASSLGQGNEKLFF
TRBV27	.	TRBJ1-1	few	TGTGCCAGCAGCCGAGCGGGGGAAATAGCTTTCTTT	CASSRAGEIAFF
TRBV28	TRBD1	TRBJ1-2	.	TGTGCCAGCAGTTTCCAAGGACAGGGCCTTAACTATGGCTACACCTTC	CASSFQGQGLNYGYTF
TRBV13	TRBD2	TRBJ2-2	.	TGTGCCAGCAGCTGGGAGGGCACCGGGGAGCTGTTTTTT	CASSWEGTGELFF
TRBV2	.	TRBJ1-1	.	TGTGCCAGCAGTGAAGTAAGGGCGGGTGAAGCTTTCTTT	CASSEVRAGEAFF
TRBV5-4	.	TRBJ2-1	.	TGTGCCAGCAGCTATGATGGGGGTGAGCAGTTCTTC	CASSYDGGEQFF
TRBV19	.	TRBJ2-2	.	TGTGCCAGTAGTATAGGCGGCTTCGCCGGGGAGCTGTTTTTT	CASSIGGFAGELFF
TRBV10-3	TRBD1	TRBJ1-1	.	TGTGCCATCAGTGGGACAGGGGGCGCTGGCCTTCACACTGAAGCTTTCTTT	CAISGTGGAGLHTEAFF
TRBV2	.	TRBJ1-6	.	TGTGCCAGCAGGGCAGATAATTCACCCCTCCACTTT	CASRADNSPLHF
TRBV4-1	.	TRBJ1-5	.	TGCGCCAGCAGCCAAGACTGGTCCCGACAGCTAAATCAGCCCCAGCATTTT	CASSQDWSRQLNQPQHF
TRBV2	TRBD2	TRBJ2-3	.	TGTGCCAGCAGTGGGGCTAGCGGGGGGGGCACAGATACGCAGTATTTT	CASSGASGGGTDTQYF
TRBV9	.	TRBJ2-3	.	TGTGCCAGCAGCCCCCGGGACCAAGGAACAGATACGCAGTATTTT	CASSPRDQGTDTQYF
TRBV7-3	.	TRBJ2-5	.	TGTGCCAGCAGCTCTAACGGGGGGCGCCAAGAGACCCAGTACTTC	CASSSNGGRQETQYF
TRBV28	.	TRBJ2-4	.	TGTGCCATCGGGGAGTTGGCCAAAAACATTCAGTACTTC	CAIGELAKNIQYF
TRBV2	.	TRBJ1-4	.	TGTGCCAGCCGGAGGGGGGCCGCTAATGAAAAACTGTTTTTT	CASRRGAANEKLFF
TRBV5-1	TRBD1	TRBJ2-2	.	TGCGCCAGCAGGCCGGGACAGCAAATTTGGGGAACCGGGGAGCTGTTTTTT	CASRPGQQIWGTGELFF
TRBV29-1	.	TRBJ2-7	.	TGCAGCGTTGGCCGATATCTGGACGAGCAGTACTTC	CSVGRYLDEQYF
TRBV14	.	TRBJ2-3	.	TGTGCCAGCAGCCAAGAATACCGGACAGATACGCAGTATTTT	CASSQEYRTDTQYF
TRBV19	.	TRBJ2-3	once	TGTGCCAGTAGTATTGCGGGGGCAGGGACAGATACGCAGTATTTT	CASSIAGAGTDTQYF
TRBV2	.	TRBJ1-5	.	TGTGCCAGCAGCCTAACGGACGGAACCAATCAGCCCCAGCATTTT	CASSLTDGTNQPQHF
TRBV7-9	.	TRBJ2-3	once	TGTGCCAGCAGCTTAAGACAATTGGATACGCAGTATTTT	CASSLRQLDTQYF